The source of this TCR beta chain is a study of blood T cell repertoires in COVID-19. Using immunoSEQ multiplex PCR, the repertoire was profiled, and TCRdb retains in-frame clones only, with some absent. This table holds fewer than 200,000 clones, roughly 82% found once. Sequencing input: PBMCs or T cells enriched from blood (not recorded which). This TCR was sampled from a woman aged 60-75 years with acute COVID-19.

The CDR3 loop is CASSVLTGGNEKLFF. CDR3 bases: TGTGCCAGCAGCGTCTTGACAGGCGGGAATGAAAAACTGTTTTTT. The chain links TRBV5-6 to TRBJ1-4; possibly TRBD1 for D (6 bases). Germline-derived CDR1 and CDR2 are SGHDT and YYEEEE. Trimming took off 4 bases at V and 5 bases at J, with 15 bases between the two ends. The CDR3 contains 15 residues.